This TCR beta chain was observed in a study of blood T cell repertoires in COVID-19 (TCRdb year 2020). At the level of the whole study: Samples from collaborators originated in the United States, Italy and Spain and spanned both the acute and convalescent phases of COVID-19. The dataset comprised deeply sampled blood TCRbeta repertoires from subjects exposed to, actively infected with, or recovered from COVID-19. A freely available public database, intended as a resource for researchers studying the immune response to SARS-CoV-2, is where the repertoires were released. The material from the prospective study consisted of cDNA or gDNA derived from T cells, B-cell-depleted T cells, or PBMCs. Samples came from the ongoing ImmuneRACE study (first 160 participants) plus 1,254 subjects from 6 global collaborators. Where available, HLA class I and class II types were taken from metadata supplied by the sample provider and were not determined by assay-based typing. Sample metadata almost always included a de-identified subject ID, COVID-19 status, age in years and sex. Study-wide findings and limitations: Clinical and demographic metadata were provided uncurated, with the amount varying by source and participant.

There are 14 amino acids in the CDR3, from cysteine to phenylalanine inclusive. Only the CDR3 part of the read is kept: 42 bases, read in frame from the first base. The germline V gene yields MNHEY for CDR1 and SVGAGI for CDR2. V is cut by 6 bases and J by 1 base, and the space between the germline ends is 9 bases. Collaborating institutions collected whole blood in K2EDTA tubes following their own protocols. For TCRbeta analysis, collaborator samples were shipped as frozen whole blood, as isolated PBMCs, or as DNA extracted from either sample type. The immunoSEQ Assay, a bias-controlled multiplex PCR, was used to amplify TCRbeta CDR3 regions from genomic DNA. In the original analysis: The number of nucleated cells in each sample was estimated by amplification of reference gene primers within the assay. To quantify the absolute abundance of each unique TCRbeta CDR3 rearrangement, sequence reads were collapsed and filtered. For each sample, productive Simpson clonality was calculated as the square root of Simpson's diversity index over productive rearrangements. The table comes from immuneACCESS by way of TCRdb, which keeps in-frame sequences with V and J called. Part of the clones is missing from these tables; in studies checked, under half for an unresolved V gene and the rest for unknown reasons. V and J calls plus clone size are reproduced from that table; the DNA served to infer D and trimming. The sample table shows 100,000 to 150,000 clones, and around 81% are seen once. 8% to 10% of the sample is in the top ten clones.

Notes on this clone: What this receptor recognizes is not known. The record has no base qualities; no much larger clone is one base away.

The sequence joins TRBV6-5 to TRBJ2-2, and possibly TRBD1, on 5 matching bases. Sequencing input: peripheral blood. This sequence originates from a man aged 40-50 years with active or convalescent COVID-19. The CDR3 in this case is CASSPQVNTGELFF. The nucleotide sequence reads as follows: TGTGCCAGCAGCCCACAGGTGAACACCGGGGAGCTGTTTTTT.